This T cell receptor beta chain was identified during a study of shared clonotypes between healthy human individuals. Findings and caveats of the study: Compared with clonotypes that all four donors shared, non-shared clonotypes had lower generation probabilities. Measured sharing among donors was expected to vary with sequencing depth.

About this clone: Its matching antigen is unknown.

Produced via immunoSEQ multiplex PCR; TCRdb's table is partial and in-frame only. The table records around 940,000 clones, around 80% of them present only once. Sequencing input: memory CD4+ T cells sorted from blood. Subset in this sample: CD45RA-negative fraction. The TCR comes from a man between 18 and 29 years old in good health.

The CDR3 coding sequence is TGTGCCAGCAGCTTACTAGTAGGGGTTGGAGATACGCAGTATTTT. The encoded protein is CASSLLVGVGDTQYF. The chain uses TRBV11-2 and TRBJ2-3, with a tentative D call TRBD1 (5 bases). V gave up 2 bases and J gave up 5 bases, with 14 bases separating them. Germline loops: CDR1 SGHAT, CDR2 FQNNGV. The length of the CDR3 is 15 residues.